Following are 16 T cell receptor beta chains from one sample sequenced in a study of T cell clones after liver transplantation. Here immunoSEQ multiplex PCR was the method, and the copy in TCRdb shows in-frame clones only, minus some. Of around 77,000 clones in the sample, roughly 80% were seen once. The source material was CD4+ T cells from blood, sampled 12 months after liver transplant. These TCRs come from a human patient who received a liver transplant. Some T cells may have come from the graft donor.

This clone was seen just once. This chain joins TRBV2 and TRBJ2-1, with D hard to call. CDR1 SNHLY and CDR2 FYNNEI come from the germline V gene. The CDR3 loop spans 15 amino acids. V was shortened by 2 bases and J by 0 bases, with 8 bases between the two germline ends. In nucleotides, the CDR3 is TGTGCCAGCAGTGAACTCCAACTCTCCTACAATGAGCAGTTCTTC. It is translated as CASSELQLSYNEQFF.

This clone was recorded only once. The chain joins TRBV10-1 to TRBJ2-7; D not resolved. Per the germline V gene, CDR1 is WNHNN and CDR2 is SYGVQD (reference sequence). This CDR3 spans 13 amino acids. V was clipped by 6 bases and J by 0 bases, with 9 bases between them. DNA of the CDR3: TGCGCCAGCAGCCGTGGGGACTCCTACGAGCAGTACTTC. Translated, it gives CASSRGDSYEQYF.

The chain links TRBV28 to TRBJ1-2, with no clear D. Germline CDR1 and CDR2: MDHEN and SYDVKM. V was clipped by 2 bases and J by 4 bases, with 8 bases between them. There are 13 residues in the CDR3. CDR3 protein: CASSLKGSYGYTF. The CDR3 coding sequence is TGTGCCAGCAGTTTAAAGGGTAGCTATGGCTACACCTTC.

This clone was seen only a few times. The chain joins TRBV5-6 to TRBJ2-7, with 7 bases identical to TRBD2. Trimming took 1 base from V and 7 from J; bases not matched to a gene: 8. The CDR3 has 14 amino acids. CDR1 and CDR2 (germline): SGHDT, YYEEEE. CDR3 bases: TGTGCCAGCAGCTTGTTTGCGGGAGCTCAAGAGCAGTACTTC. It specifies CASSLFAGAQEQYF.

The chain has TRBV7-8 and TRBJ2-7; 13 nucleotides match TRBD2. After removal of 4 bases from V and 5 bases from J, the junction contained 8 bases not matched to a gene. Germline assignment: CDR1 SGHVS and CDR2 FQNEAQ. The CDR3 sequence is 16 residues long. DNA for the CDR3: TGTGCCAGCAGCTCCTGGACTAGCGGGAGTCGAAACGAGCAGTACTTC. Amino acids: CASSSWTSGSRNEQYF.

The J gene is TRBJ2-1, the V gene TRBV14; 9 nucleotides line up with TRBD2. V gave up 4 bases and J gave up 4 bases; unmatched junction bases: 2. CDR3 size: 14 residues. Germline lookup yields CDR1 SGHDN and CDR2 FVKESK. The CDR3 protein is CASSPLAGYNEQFF. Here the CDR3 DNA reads TGTGCCAGCAGCCCCCTAGCGGGGTACAATGAGCAGTTCTTC.

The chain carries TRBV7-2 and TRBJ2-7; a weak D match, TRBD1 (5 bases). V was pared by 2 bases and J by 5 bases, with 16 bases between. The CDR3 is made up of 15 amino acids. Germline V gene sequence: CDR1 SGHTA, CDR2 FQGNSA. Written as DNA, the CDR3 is TGTGCCAGCAGCTTATCTGTAGGGCAGGGAAACGAGCAGTACTTC. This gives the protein CASSLSVGQGNEQYF.

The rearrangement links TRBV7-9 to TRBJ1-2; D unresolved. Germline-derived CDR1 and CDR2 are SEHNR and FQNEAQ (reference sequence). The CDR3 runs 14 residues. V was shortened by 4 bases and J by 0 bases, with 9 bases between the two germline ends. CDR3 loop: CASSYTQANYGYTF. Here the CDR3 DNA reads TGTGCCAGCAGCTACACCCAGGCTAACTATGGCTACACCTTC.

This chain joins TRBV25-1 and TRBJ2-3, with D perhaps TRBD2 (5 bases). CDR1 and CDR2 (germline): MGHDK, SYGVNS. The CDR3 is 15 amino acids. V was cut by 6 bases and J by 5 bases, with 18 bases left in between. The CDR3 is CASSLRSLGEDTQYF. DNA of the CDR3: TGTGCCAGCAGCCTAAGGAGTCTCGGGGAAGATACGCAGTATTTT.

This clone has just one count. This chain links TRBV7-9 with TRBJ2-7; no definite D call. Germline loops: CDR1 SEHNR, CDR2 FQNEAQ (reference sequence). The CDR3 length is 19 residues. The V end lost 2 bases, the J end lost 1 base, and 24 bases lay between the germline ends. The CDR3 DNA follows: TGTGCCAGCAGCTTAAGTTCGTGGTGGCGCCGTTCCCTTTCCTACGAGCAGTACTTC. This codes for CASSLSSWWRRSLSYEQYF. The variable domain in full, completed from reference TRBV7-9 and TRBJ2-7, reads DTGVSQNPRHKITKRGQNVTFRCDPISEHNRLYWYRQTLGQGPEFLTYFQNEAQLEKSRLLSDRFSAERPKGSFSTLEIQRTEQGDSAMYLCASSLSSWWRRSLSYEQYFGPGTRLTVT.

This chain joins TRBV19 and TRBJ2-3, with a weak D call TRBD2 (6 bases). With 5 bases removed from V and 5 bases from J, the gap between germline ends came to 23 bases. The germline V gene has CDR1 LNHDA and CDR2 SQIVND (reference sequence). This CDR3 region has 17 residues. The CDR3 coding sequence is TGTGCCAGTAGTCCCGGGACTGGGGCGAATTTAGTAGATACGCAGTATTTT. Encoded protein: CASSPGTGANLVDTQYF.

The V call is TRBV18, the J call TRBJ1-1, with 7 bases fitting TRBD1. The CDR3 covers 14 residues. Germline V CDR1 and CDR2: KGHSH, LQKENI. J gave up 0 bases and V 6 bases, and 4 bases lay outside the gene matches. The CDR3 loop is CASSGDSMNTEAFF. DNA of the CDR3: TGTGCCAGCTCTGGGGACAGCATGAACACTGAAGCTTTCTTT.

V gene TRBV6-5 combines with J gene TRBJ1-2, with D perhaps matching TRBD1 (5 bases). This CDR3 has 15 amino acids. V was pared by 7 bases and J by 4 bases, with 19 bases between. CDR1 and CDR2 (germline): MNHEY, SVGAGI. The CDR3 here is CASTPLPTESYGYTF. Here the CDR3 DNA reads TGTGCCAGCACCCCACTCCCGACAGAATCCTATGGCTACACCTTC.

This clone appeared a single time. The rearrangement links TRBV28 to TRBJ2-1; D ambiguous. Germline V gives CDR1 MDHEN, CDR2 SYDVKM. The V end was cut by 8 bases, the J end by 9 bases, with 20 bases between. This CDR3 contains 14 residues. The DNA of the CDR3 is TGTGCCAGCCGAGACGCCTCCACCTTTCCTGAGCAGTTCTTC. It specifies CASRDASTFPEQFF.

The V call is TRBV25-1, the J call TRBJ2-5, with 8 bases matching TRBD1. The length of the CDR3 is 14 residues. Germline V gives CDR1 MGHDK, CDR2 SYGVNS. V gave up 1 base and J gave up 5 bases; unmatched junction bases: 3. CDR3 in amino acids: CASSELRTGETQYF. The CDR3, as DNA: TGTGCCAGCAGTGAATTACGGACAGGGGAGACCCAGTACTTC.

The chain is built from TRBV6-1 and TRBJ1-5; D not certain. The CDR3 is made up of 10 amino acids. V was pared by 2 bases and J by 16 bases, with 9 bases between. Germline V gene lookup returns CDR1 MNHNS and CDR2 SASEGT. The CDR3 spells CASSERPGHF. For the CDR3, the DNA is TGTGCCAGCAGTGAAAGGCCTGGACATTTT.